The rows below give T cell receptor beta chains drawn from one sample of a study of cytomegalovirus exposure and HLA in healthy donors. TCRdb keeps only in-frame clones here, not all; method: immunoSEQ multiplex PCR. This table has about 140,000 clones, roughly 74% appearing once. The sequenced material came from PBMCs. These receptors came from a man in his forties in good health and CMV-seronegative. Each CDR3 is given with its conserved first and last residue. Each record gives: V gene, J gene, CDR3 length, clone size, D gene, CDR3 protein, CDR3 DNA. A D gene is named only where the DNA matches it firmly. Not all rows give a size; the values are once, few, many and, for expanded clones, a class.

TRBV12-5	TRBJ2-7	16	.	TRBD1	CASGLIPAGGFDEQYF	TGTGCTAGTGGTTTAATACCGGCAGGGGGCTTCGACGAGCAGTACTTC
TRBV5-4	TRBJ1-2	14	.	.	CASSTRDTRRGYTF	TGTGCCAGCAGCACCCGGGACACTCGGAGGGGCTACACCTTC
TRBV11-2	TRBJ1-3	13	.	.	CASRSFSGNTIYF	TGTGCCAGCAGAAGCTTCTCTGGAAACACCATATATTTT
TRBV7-9	TRBJ1-1	12	.	.	CASSLYGSEAFF	TGTGCCAGCAGCTTGTACGGGAGTGAAGCTTTCTTT
TRBV6-5	TRBJ2-7	15	.	TRBD2	CASSYALGGTYEQYF	TGTGCCAGCAGTTACGCCCTGGGAGGGACCTACGAGCAGTACTTC
TRBV5-1	TRBJ1-1	15	.	TRBD1	CASSTGQGGHSEAFF	TGCGCCAGCAGCACTGGACAGGGGGGTCACTCTGAAGCTTTCTTT
TRBV6-6	TRBJ1-1	13	once	.	CASSYNRNTEAFF	TGTGCCAGCAGTTACAACAGAAACACTGAAGCTTTCTTT
TRBV10-2	TRBJ2-7	14	.	.	CASSESGGAYEQYF	TGCGCCAGCAGTGAGTCGGGGGGAGCCTACGAGCAGTACTTC
TRBV28	TRBJ1-4	13	.	.	CASKGDGNEKLFF	TGTGCCAGCAAGGGGGACGGTAATGAAAAACTGTTTTTT
TRBV9	TRBJ2-7	14	.	.	CASSVEPTGNEQYF	TGTGCCAGCAGCGTAGAACCGACAGGCAACGAGCAGTACTTC
TRBV5-6	TRBJ1-5	16	.	.	CASSLDRVHSNQPQHF	TGTGCCAGCAGCTTGGACAGGGTCCATAGCAATCAGCCCCAGCATTTT
TRBV4-3	TRBJ1-5	15	once	.	CASSQDGGDNQPQHF	TGCGCCAGCAGCCAAGATGGCGGGGACAATCAGCCCCAGCATTTT
TRBV6-6	TRBJ1-4	16	.	TRBD1	CASSYIGQGPNEKLFF	TGTGCCAGCAGTTACATCGGACAGGGACCTAATGAAAAACTGTTTTTT
TRBV11-1	TRBJ2-7	13	once	TRBD1	CASSWKGAREQYF	TGTGCCAGCAGCTGGAAGGGGGCGCGCGAGCAGTACTTC
TRBV7-9	TRBJ1-1	13	few	.	CASSPEADTEAFF	TGTGCCAGCAGCCCCGAAGCGGACACTGAAGCTTTCTTT
TRBV9	TRBJ2-7	13	.	.	CASGDGTTYEQYF	TGTGCCAGCGGAGACGGGACAACCTACGAGCAGTACTTC
TRBV5-6	TRBJ2-1	15	.	TRBD2	CASSPQTSPYNEQFF	TGTGCCAGCAGCCCCCAGACTAGCCCCTACAATGAGCAGTTCTTC
TRBV19	TRBJ1-4	15	.	TRBD1	CASSRDRGGNEKLFF	TGTGCCAGTAGCCGCGACAGGGGTGGGAATGAAAAACTGTTTTTT
TRBV13	TRBJ2-2	16	.	TRBD2	CASSLGGLATSGELFF	TGTGCCAGCAGCTTAGGCGGACTAGCGACTTCCGGGGAGCTGTTTTTT
TRBV2	TRBJ1-5	18	.	TRBD1	CASSVRTGESFGNQPQHF	TGTGCCAGCAGTGTGAGGACAGGGGAGAGTTTTGGCAATCAGCCCCAGCATTTT
TRBV25-1	TRBJ2-1	15	.	.	CASSDSGGSYNEQFF	TGTGCCAGCAGTGATTCGGGGGGCAGCTACAATGAGCAGTTCTTC
TRBV5-6	TRBJ1-4	15	few	.	CASSLAGGFWEKLFF	TGTGCCAGCAGCTTGGCCGGGGGTTTTTGGGAAAAACTGTTTTTT
TRBV27	TRBJ1-4	18	.	.	CASSPGPGKWSTNEKLFF	TGTGCCAGCAGTCCGGGCCCGGGGAAGTGGTCAACTAATGAAAAACTGTTTTTT
TRBV6-1	TRBJ1-5	14	.	.	CASSLLRSNQPQHF	TGTGCCAGCAGCCTCCTCAGGAGCAATCAGCCCCAGCATTTT
TRBV2	TRBJ2-2	14	.	.	CASSEGAHTGELFF	TGTGCCAGCAGTGAGGGGGCGCACACCGGGGAGCTGTTTTTT
TRBV5-8	TRBJ2-5	16	.	TRBD1	CASSLAWGQGEETQYF	TGTGCCAGCAGCTTGGCCTGGGGACAGGGAGAAGAGACCCAGTACTTC
TRBV19	TRBJ1-1	12	.	.	CASSIGGSGAFF	TGTGCCAGTAGTATAGGCGGAAGTGGAGCTTTCTTT
TRBV5-6	TRBJ1-1	15	.	.	CASLNKYRADTEAFF	TGTGCCAGCCTAAACAAATACAGGGCTGACACTGAAGCTTTCTTT